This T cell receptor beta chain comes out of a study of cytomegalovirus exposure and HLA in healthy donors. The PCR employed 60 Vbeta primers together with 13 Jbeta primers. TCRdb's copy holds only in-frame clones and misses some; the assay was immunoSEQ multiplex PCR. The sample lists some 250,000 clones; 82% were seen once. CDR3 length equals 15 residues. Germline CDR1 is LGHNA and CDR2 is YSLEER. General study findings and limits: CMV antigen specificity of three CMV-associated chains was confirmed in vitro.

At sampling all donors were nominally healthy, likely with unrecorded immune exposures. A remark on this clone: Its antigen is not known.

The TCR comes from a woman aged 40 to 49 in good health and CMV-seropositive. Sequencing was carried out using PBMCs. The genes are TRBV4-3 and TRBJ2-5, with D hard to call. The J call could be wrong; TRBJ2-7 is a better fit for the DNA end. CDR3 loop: CASSQTFQWGYEQYF. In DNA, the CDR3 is TGCGCCAGCAGCCAAACGTTCCAGTGGGGCTACGAGCAGTACTTC.